One and the same sample provided the 3 T cell receptor beta chains below, sequenced in a study of Graves' ophthalmopathy and Graves' hyperthyroidism. Amplification from RNA transcripts yielded the TCR beta CDR3 regions. Following a first-round RT-PCR that used HTBI primers, a second-round multiplex PCR was carried out. A single record per CDR3 protein comes from TCRdb applying MiXCR to the multiplex PCR reads. The table lists some 390,000 distinct CDR3 sequences, approximately 20% of them singletons. What was sequenced was peripheral blood. All receptors come from a woman aged 18-35 years with Graves' ophthalmopathy.

This clonotype was counted ten times or more. The CDR3 nucleotides read TGCAGTGCTAGAGAGGCGGCGGGGGATCAGCCCCAGCATTTT. Protein sequence: CSAREAAGDQPQHF. V usage is TRBV20-1 and J usage is TRBJ1-5; perhaps TRBD1 as D (5 bases). The CDR3 is 14 residues long. V lost 0 bases and J lost 5, with 11 bases in between. Germline V gene data show CDR1 as DFQATT and CDR2 as SNEGSKA (reference sequence).

For this clonotype: The germline gene is not matched at one end of the junction; a read error may be the cause. The V gene is TRBV30, the J gene TRBJ1-1; 12 bases are shared with TRBD1. The germline CDR1 and CDR2 sequences are GTSNPN and SVGIG (reference sequence). This CDR3 has 14 residues. CDR3 nucleotide sequence: TGTGCTTGGAGTGGGGGACAGGGGGCGGATGAAGCTTCCTTT. The encoded protein is CAWSGGQGADEASF.

The chain has TRBV6-1 and TRBJ2-5; 7 bases are shared with TRBD2. Germline V lookup: CDR1 MNHNS, CDR2 SASEGT. The CDR3 runs 13 residues. With 8 bases clipped from V and 1 base from J, the junction kept 4 bases outside the gene matches. The CDR3 region is CASGPSGQETQYF. CDR3 sequence (DNA): TGTGCCAGCGGGCCTAGCGGCCAAGAGACCCAGTACTTC.